This entry describes one T cell receptor (beta chain). Its antigen is still unknown. Here immunoSEQ multiplex PCR was the method, and the copy in TCRdb shows in-frame clones only, minus some. The repertoire holds roughly 110,000 clones, about nine tenths seen once, with almost 6.5% in the top ten. The sample is drawn from a study of T cell responses to AZD1222 COVID-19 vaccine. Study outcomes and limitations: Increases in Spike-specific TCR breadth and depth were seen after two AZD1222 doses. Reportedly, nearly half of unique spike TCRs recognized epitopes outside B.1.351/B.1.1.7 mutations.

The length of the CDR3 is 13 residues. Germline V gene lookup returns CDR1 SGHTA and CDR2 FQGTGA. Trimming cost V 5 bases and J 4 bases, with 10 bases left between them. The chain combines TRBV7-3 with TRBJ2-3; unclear D gene. This material consisted of peripheral blood, taken 28 days after the second AZD1222 dose. The receptor comes from an adult who received the AZD1222 COVID-19 vaccine. CDR3 DNA: TGTGCCAGCAGCCCCGGGTGGTCAGATACGCAGTATTTT. It is translated as CASSPGWSDTQYF.